This T cell receptor beta chain stems from a study of CXCR3-negative and CXCR3-positive naive CD8 T cells. The germline CDR1 and CDR2 sequences are SGHRS and YFSETQ. The CDR3 is 16 amino acids. General observations from the study: Similar levels of surface CD5 were seen between naive subsets; TCR strength was inferred from TRB CDR3 properties.

Details on this clonotype: The antigen remains unidentified.

UMI-labeled 5' RACE TRB cDNA libraries were prepared from the cells. TCRdb processed the 5' RACE reads again and assigns one entry to each CDR3 protein, with no DNA. Recorded for this sample: around 96,000 distinct CDR3 sequences. Material: naive CXCR3- CD8+ T cells from blood. The subset was: CD45RO-CCR7+CD27+CD95- naive CD8+ T cells lacking CXCR3 (TNR3-). This clonotype originated in a human donor in good health. Some clones in this sample may be carry-over from other donors' samples. This chain uses TRBV5-1 with TRBJ2-1. CDR3 in amino acids: CASSLAAASSYNEQFF.